The text below deals with one T cell receptor beta chain. Its antigen is unidentified. Profiling relied on immunoSEQ multiplex PCR, and the TCRdb table lists in-frame clones only, not all of them. The sample holds tens of thousands of clones, 75% to 90% seen once. The sample belongs to a study of OX40 agonist ivuxolimab in advanced cancers. Study observations and caveats: The specificity for antigen of the expanded peripheral T cells was not determined.

The sequencing used CD4+ or CD8+ T cells sorted from blood, collected in a trial of the OX40 agonist ivuxolimab. This sequence was found in an adult with an advanced solid tumor such as melanoma, head and neck, liver or kidney cancer.

CDR3 nucleotides: TGTGCCAGCAGCCCGGGACAGGGGATCAATCAGCCCCAGCATTTT. Translating gives CASSPGQGINQPQHF. This chain joins TRBV7-6 and TRBJ1-5; 10 bases are shared with TRBD1. Trimming removed 5 bases from V and 3 bases from J; junction bases left unmatched: 4. There are 15 residues in the CDR3. Germline values: CDR1 SGHVS, CDR2 FNYEAQ.